One sample yielded the 9 T cell receptor beta chains listed below, sequenced in a study of Graves' ophthalmopathy and Graves' hyperthyroidism. Amplified material comprised TCR beta CDR3 regions derived from RNA transcripts. First-round RT-PCR used HTBI primers; second-round multiplex PCR followed. TCRdb fed the multiplex PCR reads into MiXCR, producing one record per CDR3 protein. This table has some 390,000 distinct CDR3 sequences, approximately 20% appearing once. Sequenced: peripheral blood. These receptors originate from a woman younger than 30 with Graves' ophthalmopathy.

This clonotype was detected many times. V usage is TRBV27 and J usage is TRBJ1-1, with 7 positions matching TRBD1. From germline, CDR1 is MNHEY and CDR2 SMNVEV (reference sequence). The CDR3 sequence is 15 residues long. J gave up 1 base and V 6 bases, and 8 bases lay outside the gene matches. The CDR3 sequence is CASSLYWTGNTEAFF. The DNA of the CDR3 is TGTGCCAGCAGCCTTTATTGGACAGGGAACACTGAAGCTTTCTTT.

The gene calls are TRBV7-2 and TRBJ2-4, with D unresolved. The CDR3 has 12 amino acids. Trimming shortened V by 0 bases and J by 8 bases, and 5 bases separated the two germline ends. Germline-derived CDR1 and CDR2 are SGHTA and FQGNSA. The CDR3 DNA is TGTGCCAGCAGCTTAGCTCAAGACATTCAGTACTTC. Residues: CASSLAQDIQYF. The full variable domain, with the rest looked up from reference TRBV7-2 and TRBJ2-4, is GAGVSQSPSNKVTEKGKDVELRCDPISGHTALYWYRQSLGQGLEFLIYFQGNSAPDKSGLPSDRFSAERTGGSVSTLTIQRTQQEDSAVYLCASSLAQDIQYFGAGTRLSVL.

This clonotype was counted ten times or more. The genes are TRBV30 and TRBJ1-1; D not resolved. This CDR3 has 15 residues. The V gene lost 0 bases and the J gene lost 1 base, with 12 bases spanning the gap. CDR1 is GTSNPN, CDR2 SVGIG, per germline (reference sequence). CDR3 protein: CAWSVPGRTNTEAFF. The DNA of the CDR3 is TGTGCCTGGAGTGTCCCGGGTCGGACGAACACTGAAGCTTTCTTT.

This clonotype was counted many times. This chain links TRBV7-9 with TRBJ2-5; the D gene is possibly TRBD1 (5 bases). Looked up from germline, CDR1 is SEHNR and CDR2 is FQNEAQ (reference sequence). CDR3 length equals 15 residues. Trimming took off 0 bases at V and 1 base at J, with 9 bases between the two ends. The CDR3, as DNA: TGTGCCAGCAGCTTAGCCCCGCAGGGCCAAGAGACCCAGTACTTC. This codes for CASSLAPQGQETQYF.

This clonotype was seen repeatedly, ten times or more. Given a much more abundant clone one base away, this may be a read error. CDR3 nucleotides: TGTGCCAGGAGACAGGGGGTGAACACTGAAGCTTTCTTT. Translated, it gives CARRQGVNTEAFF. The chain carries TRBV6-1 and TRBJ1-1; 9 bases align to TRBD1. This CDR3 is built from 13 residues. Looked up from germline, CDR1 is MNHNS and CDR2 is SASEGT. The J segment lost 0 bases and the V segment lost 9 bases, leaving 2 bases of the junction unmatched.

This clonotype was recorded at least ten times. The rearrangement joins TRBV27 to TRBJ1-2, with 7 bases that match TRBD1. V trimming: 0 bases; J trimming: 2 bases; junction bases outside the gene matches: 9. Germline CDR1 is MNHEY and CDR2 is SMNVEV (reference sequence). CDR3 length equals 17 residues. CDR3 loop: CASSLSLQQGFNYGYTF. In DNA, the CDR3 is TGTGCCAGCAGTTTATCGCTACAACAGGGGTTCAACTATGGCTACACCTTC.

At least ten counts were recorded for this clonotype. V and J are TRBV28 and TRBJ2-7; a possible D gene is TRBD2 (5 bases). Germline V gene sequence: CDR1 MDHEN, CDR2 SYDVKM. The CDR3 sequence is 15 residues long. V dropped 4 bases and J dropped 5 bases, with 18 bases sitting between them. The CDR3 loop reads CASSSYDRPSHEQYF. CDR3 sequence (DNA): TGTGCCAGCAGTTCCTATGATCGACCTAGCCACGAGCAGTACTTC.

This clonotype was detected ten times or more. The DNA for the CDR3 is TGTGCCAGCAGTGGTTGGGGCGTTGGCCAGCCCCAGCATTTT. Translation: CASSGWGVGQPQHF. The rearrangement joins TRBV7-2 to TRBJ1-5, with D perhaps TRBD1 (5 bases). This CDR3 region has 14 residues. The V gene lost 6 bases and the J gene lost 7 bases, with 16 bases spanning the gap. Germline CDR1 is SGHTA and CDR2 is FQGNSA.

In this sample, this clonotype turned up many times. This chain connects TRBV29-1 to TRBJ2-5; 8 bases agree with TRBD2. Trimming removed 5 bases from V and 5 bases from J; junction bases left unmatched: 7. CDR1 is SQVTM, CDR2 ANQGSEA, per germline. There are 13 residues in the CDR3. The CDR3 nucleotides are TGCAGCGTTCCGGGACTAGGCGGGGAGACCCAGTACTTC. Translating gives CSVPGLGGETQYF.